This T cell receptor (beta chain) appears in the sequencing data of a study of blood T cells in healthy people across ages. Findings of the study overall: Greater diversity and more naive CD4+ cells were seen in long-lived donors than in aged donors.

CDR3 length: 16 amino acids. Germline trimming cut 5 bases from V and 1 base from J; bases unmatched to any gene: 5. Together with a sample-barcoded 5' primer, a J-beta primer mix was included in a second PCR lasting roughly 6 to 12 cycles. TCRdb reprocessed the 5' RACE reads via MiXCR and lists one record per CDR3 protein. The table has about 1,000,000 distinct CDR3 sequences, 45% seen once. This clonotype has only a few counts. The antigen remains unidentified. Sequenced: blood. The sequence derives from a woman in her fifties or sixties in good health. V is TRBV12-3 or TRBV12-4 and J is TRBJ2-1; 10 nucleotides align to TRBD2. In DNA form, the CDR3 reads TGTGCCAGCAGTCGGCTAGCGGGAGTGTCCTACAATGAGCAGTTCTTC. This codes for CASSRLAGVSYNEQFF.